This is a list of T cell receptor beta chains from one sample in a study of control samples from healthy donors and cancer patients. The data were produced by immunoSEQ multiplex PCR, yet TCRdb's version contains in-frame clones alone and is incomplete. This sample has 20,000 to 30,000 clones; approximately 90% occur once, and the top ten carry about an eighth. Sequences were obtained from PBMCs. Every receptor here comes from a man aged 50 or older with lung cancer. The CDR3 runs from the conserved cysteine through the conserved F or W. A D gene is named only where the DNA matches it firmly. A clone size is listed for some rows: how often the clone was seen (once, few, many), or a class if it is expanded.

V: TRBV6-1; J: TRBJ1-6; size: few; D: .; CDR3: CASSETGGYSPLHF; DNA: TGTGCCAGCAGTGAAACTGGGGGATATTCACCCCTCCACTTT
V: TRBV5-1; J: TRBJ2-1; size: .; D: .; CDR3: CASTLGGYEQFF; DNA: TGCGCCAGCACCCTGGGGGGCTATGAGCAGTTCTTC
V: TRBV3-1/TRBV3-2; J: TRBJ1-1; size: .; D: .; CDR3: CASSQEGRNTEAFF; DNA: TGTGCCAGCAGCCAAGAAGGACGGAACACTGAAGCTTTCTTT
V: TRBV7-2; J: TRBJ2-5; size: .; D: .; CDR3: CASSLVVGSETQYF; DNA: TGTGCCAGCAGCTTAGTGGTAGGCTCAGAGACCCAGTACTTC
V: TRBV5-5; J: TRBJ1-5; size: .; D: .; CDR3: CASSPYPGSDQSNQPQHF; DNA: TGTGCCAGCAGCCCTTACCCAGGGTCCGATCAAAGCAATCAGCCCCAGCATTTT
V: TRBV7-9; J: TRBJ1-2; size: .; D: .; CDR3: CASSLEGPGGYTF; DNA: TGTGCCAGCAGCTTAGAAGGGCCCGGTGGCTACACCTTC
V: TRBV7-9; J: TRBJ2-7; size: .; D: .; CDR3: CASSSTGSNEQYF; DNA: TGTGCCAGCAGCTCGACAGGCTCCAACGAGCAGTACTTC
V: TRBV19; J: TRBJ1-3; size: .; D: TRBD1; CDR3: CASSPGQVGNTIYF; DNA: TGTGCCAGTAGTCCCGGACAGGTTGGAAACACCATATATTTT
V: TRBV6-5; J: TRBJ1-2; size: .; D: TRBD1; CDR3: CASRPGTGTGAGYTF; DNA: TGTGCCAGCAGGCCCGGGACAGGGACCGGGGCTGGCTACACCTTC
V: TRBV5-1; J: TRBJ2-1; size: .; D: TRBD2; CDR3: CASSWGLAGEQFF; DNA: TGCGCCAGCAGCTGGGGACTAGCAGGTGAGCAGTTCTTC
V: TRBV5-1; J: TRBJ2-7; size: .; D: .; CDR3: CASRGDIGASAQYF; DNA: TGCGCCAGCAGGGGGGACATAGGGGCGTCGGCGCAGTACTTC
V: TRBV3-1/TRBV3-2; J: TRBJ1-3; size: .; D: .; CDR3: CASSPYSGNTIYF; DNA: TGTGCCAGCAGCCCGTACTCTGGAAACACCATATATTTT
V: TRBV18; J: TRBJ1-2; size: .; D: .; CDR3: CASSPPAGRVSGGYTF; DNA: TGTGCCAGCTCACCACCGGCCGGCCGGGTGTCGGGGGGCTACACCTTC
V: TRBV6-8; J: TRBJ2-3; size: .; D: TRBD2; CDR3: CASRRGGRDTQYF; DNA: TGTGCCAGCAGGCGGGGGGGCCGGGATACGCAGTATTTT
V: TRBV7-2; J: TRBJ1-6; size: .; D: TRBD1; CDR3: CASSLVGTGDYSPLHF; DNA: TGTGCCAGCAGCTTAGTTGGGACAGGGGATTACTCACCCCTCCACTTT
V: TRBV5-1; J: TRBJ1-3; size: .; D: TRBD1; CDR3: CASSSGGGQFSGNTIYF; DNA: TGCGCCAGCAGCTCAGGAGGGGGCCAATTCTCTGGAAACACCATATATTTT
V: TRBV12-3/TRBV12-4; J: TRBJ2-7; size: .; D: .; CDR3: CASSSRDTEQYF; DNA: TGTGCCAGCAGTTCTCGGGACACCGAGCAGTACTTC
V: TRBV11-2; J: TRBJ1-4; size: .; D: .; CDR3: CASSLEFGGMFF; DNA: TGTGCCAGCAGCTTAGAATTCGGGGGAATGTTTTTT
V: TRBV6-5; J: TRBJ1-2; size: .; D: .; CDR3: CASSYSTPATNYGYTF; DNA: TGTGCCAGCAGTTACTCGACCCCTGCCACTAACTATGGCTACACCTTC
V: TRBV9; J: TRBJ1-3; size: .; D: .; CDR3: CASSVGNRALYF; DNA: TGTGCCAGCAGCGTAGGCAATAGGGCGTTATATTTT
V: TRBV5-1; J: TRBJ1-2; size: .; D: TRBD1; CDR3: CASSLNPPGTGGDYGYTF; DNA: TGCGCCAGCAGCCTAAATCCCCCGGGGACAGGGGGGGACTATGGCTACACCTTC
V: TRBV7-9; J: TRBJ2-4; size: .; D: .; CDR3: CASSPDTLLTKNIQYF; DNA: TGTGCCAGCAGCCCGGACACTCTTCTAACCAAAAACATTCAGTACTTC
V: TRBV7-3; J: TRBJ2-3; size: .; D: TRBD2; CDR3: CASSLEGPAGPSTDTQYF; DNA: TGTGCCAGCAGCTTAGAAGGTCCAGCGGGGCCGAGCACAGATACGCAGTATTTT
V: TRBV14; J: TRBJ2-7; size: .; D: TRBD1; CDR3: CASSRGQGPYYEQYF; DNA: TGTGCCAGCAGCCGCGGACAGGGGCCATACTACGAGCAGTACTTC
V: TRBV9; J: TRBJ1-1; size: .; D: TRBD1; CDR3: CASSSQGAGEAFF; DNA: TGTGCCAGCAGCTCACAGGGGGCGGGTGAAGCTTTCTTT
V: TRBV30; J: TRBJ2-7; size: .; D: .; CDR3: CAWSSGVEQYF; DNA: TGTGCCTGGAGTTCGGGGGTCGAGCAGTACTTC
V: TRBV7-8; J: TRBJ1-1; size: .; D: TRBD1; CDR3: CASSPNWADRVAFF; DNA: TGTGCCAGCAGCCCGAATTGGGCCGACAGGGTTGCTTTCTTT
V: TRBV29-1; J: TRBJ2-4; size: .; D: TRBD1; CDR3: CSVGQVAKNIQYF; DNA: TGCAGCGTCGGACAGGTAGCCAAAAACATTCAGTACTTC
V: TRBV29-1; J: TRBJ2-7; size: .; D: .; CDR3: CSVGEEAGMQYF; DNA: TGCAGCGTTGGAGAGGAGGCGGGTATGCAGTACTTC
V: TRBV2; J: TRBJ2-5; size: .; D: .; CDR3: CASGNRGSQYF; DNA: TGTGCCAGCGGGAATCGGGGCTCCCAGTACTTC
V: TRBV10-3; J: TRBJ1-1; size: .; D: .; CDR3: CAIAGPGFKDTEAFF; DNA: TGTGCCATCGCGGGCCCCGGGTTCAAGGACACTGAAGCTTTCTTT
V: TRBV14; J: TRBJ2-2; size: once; D: .; CDR3: CASSTQGARNTGELFF; DNA: TGTGCCAGCTCTACCCAAGGGGCCAGGAACACCGGGGAGCTGTTTTTT
V: TRBV5-1; J: TRBJ2-7; size: .; D: .; CDR3: CASSLGEYEQYF; DNA: TGCGCCAGCAGCTTGGGAGAGTACGAGCAGTACTTC
V: TRBV7-8; J: TRBJ2-3; size: .; D: TRBD2; CDR3: CASSLGGLADLRGYTDTQYF; DNA: TGTGCCAGCAGCTTAGGAGGACTAGCGGATTTACGTGGATACACAGATACGCAGTATTTT
V: TRBV5-1; J: TRBJ1-1; size: once; D: .; CDR3: CASSLAGLRGMNTEAFF; DNA: TGCGCCAGCAGCTTGGCCGGGTTAAGGGGGATGAACACTGAAGCTTTCTTT
V: TRBV24-1; J: TRBJ1-2; size: .; D: TRBD1; CDR3: CATGAGTGYGYTF; DNA: TGTGCCACCGGCGCCGGGACAGGGTATGGCTACACCTTC
V: TRBV7-9; J: TRBJ2-3; size: .; D: .; CDR3: CASQGLSAGTDTQYF; DNA: TGTGCCAGCCAGGGACTCTCGGCGGGCACAGATACGCAGTATTTT
V: TRBV5-4; J: TRBJ2-1; size: once; D: .; CDR3: CASSLDLEGGNEQFF; DNA: TGTGCCAGCAGCTTGGATCTTGAAGGGGGCAATGAGCAGTTCTTC
V: TRBV12-3/TRBV12-4; J: TRBJ2-7; size: .; D: .; CDR3: CASSSLSDYEQYF; DNA: TGTGCCAGCAGTTCCCTCTCGGACTACGAGCAGTACTTC
V: TRBV5-1; J: TRBJ1-2; size: .; D: .; CDR3: CASALEGNWVGYTF; DNA: TGCGCCAGCGCCCTCGAGGGCAACTGGGTAGGCTACACCTTC
V: TRBV6-5; J: TRBJ2-1; size: .; D: .; CDR3: CASSYSSSFDEQFF; DNA: TGTGCCAGCAGTTACTCGAGTTCATTTGATGAGCAGTTCTTC
V: TRBV7-2; J: TRBJ2-3; size: .; D: .; CDR3: CASSLVGQTSTDTQYF; DNA: TGTGCCAGCAGCTTAGTAGGACAGACTAGCACAGATACGCAGTATTTT
V: TRBV5-3; J: TRBJ2-7; size: .; D: TRBD2; CDR3: CARSFEERGPYEQYF; DNA: TGTGCCAGAAGCTTTGAGGAGCGGGGACCCTACGAGCAGTACTTC
V: TRBV4-1; J: TRBJ2-4; size: .; D: .; CDR3: CASSQPLAKNIQYF; DNA: TGCGCCAGCAGCCAACCTTTAGCCAAAAACATTCAGTACTTC
V: TRBV6-6; J: TRBJ1-5; size: .; D: .; CDR3: CASSYGQGNQPQHF; DNA: TGTGCCAGCAGTTACGGGCAGGGCAATCAGCCCCAGCATTTT
V: TRBV4-1; J: TRBJ2-7; size: .; D: .; CDR3: CASSQDIGRSREQYF; DNA: TGCGCCAGCAGCCAAGATATAGGCCGGTCTAGGGAGCAGTACTTC
V: TRBV6-5; J: TRBJ1-6; size: .; D: .; CDR3: CASSQPDGSPLHF; DNA: TGTGCCAGCAGTCAGCCTGATGGATCACCCCTCCACTTT
V: TRBV6-5; J: TRBJ1-1; size: .; D: .; CDR3: CASRTGTNTEAFF; DNA: TGTGCCAGCAGGACAGGAACGAACACTGAAGCTTTCTTT
V: TRBV2; J: TRBJ1-3; size: once; D: TRBD1; CDR3: CASSRDRGPGNTIYF; DNA: TGTGCCAGCAGTCGGGACAGGGGGCCTGGAAACACCATATATTTT
V: TRBV20-1; J: TRBJ2-7; size: .; D: .; CDR3: CSASGGLLIF; DNA: TGCAGTGCTAGCGGGGGACTCCTTATCTTC
V: TRBV5-4; J: TRBJ1-1; size: .; D: TRBD1; CDR3: CASSADRGTEAFF; DNA: TGTGCCAGCAGCGCGGACAGGGGGACTGAAGCTTTCTTT
V: TRBV6-5; J: TRBJ1-2; size: .; D: .; CDR3: CASSYEEKTWDYGYTF; DNA: TGTGCCAGCAGTTACGAGGAGAAGACTTGGGACTATGGCTACACCTTC
V: TRBV5-1; J: TRBJ1-2; size: .; D: .; CDR3: CASSLGVGAIANYGYTF; DNA: TGCGCCAGCAGCTTGGGCGTGGGGGCCATAGCTAACTATGGCTACACCTTC
V: TRBV10-3; J: TRBJ1-2; size: .; D: .; CDR3: CAISEQVPGGSQGYTF; DNA: TGTGCCATCAGTGAGCAGGTTCCTGGGGGGTCCCAAGGCTACACCTTC
V: TRBV11-2; J: TRBJ2-1; size: once; D: .; CDR3: CASSLAGSNEQFF; DNA: TGTGCCAGCAGCTTGGCAGGGTCCAATGAGCAGTTCTTC
V: TRBV5-5; J: TRBJ1-4; size: .; D: TRBD1; CDR3: CASSLEGATNEKLFF; DNA: TGTGCCAGCAGCTTGGAGGGGGCTACTAATGAAAAACTGTTTTTT
V: TRBV30; J: TRBJ1-5; size: .; D: .; CDR3: CAWSVRRGAGNQPQHF; DNA: TGTGCCTGGAGTGTACGGCGGGGGGCAGGCAATCAGCCCCAGCATTTT
V: TRBV7-2; J: TRBJ1-5; size: few; D: .; CDR3: CASSLEGSDSGPFQPQHF; DNA: TGTGCCAGCAGCTTAGAGGGGTCCGACTCAGGGCCGTTTCAGCCCCAGCATTTT
V: TRBV6-1; J: TRBJ1-1; size: .; D: .; CDR3: CASSDGGLNTEAFF; DNA: TGTGCCAGCAGTGACGGAGGGTTGAACACTGAAGCTTTCTTT